This T cell receptor (beta chain) stems from a study of a mutant IDH1 vaccine in newly diagnosed glioma. Documented time point: baseline, week 1 (first vaccination visit). Treatment specified: pre-vaccination baseline after standard-of-care therapy. TCRdb's copy holds only in-frame clones and misses some; the assay was immunoSEQ multiplex PCR. The table records around 92,000 clones, around four fifths of them present only once. The length of the CDR3 is 13 residues. V lost 8 bases, J lost 2 bases, and 5 bases stayed unmatched. Germline lookup yields CDR1 SNHLY and CDR2 FYNNEI. The sample was PBMCs, taken from a glioma patient treated with radiotherapy, temozolomide or both. This TCR came from a woman in her fifties or sixties with glioma. This sequence joins TRBV2 and TRBJ2-5, with 7 nucleotides matching TRBD1. Here the CDR3 reads CASGTAPQETQYF. DNA for the CDR3: TGTGCCAGCGGGACAGCCCCTCAAGAGACCCAGTACTTC. Full variable domain (rest looked up from reference TRBV2 and TRBJ2-5): EPEVTQTPSHQVTQMGQEVILRCVPISNHLYFYWYRQILGQKVEFLVSFYNNEISEKSEIFDDQFSVERPDGSNFTLKIRSTKLEDSAMYFCASGTAPQETQYFGPGTRLLVL.